What follows are 29 T cell receptor beta chains derived from one specimen sequenced in a study of T cells in Graves' hyperthyroidism and ophthalmopathy. Template material for amplifying TCR beta CDR3 regions consisted of RNA transcripts. The primer set for the first-round RT-PCR of the TCR CDR3 was HTBI. TCRdb fed the multiplex PCR reads into MiXCR, producing one record per CDR3 protein. This sample yields more than 300,000 distinct CDR3 sequences, of which more than 14% are seen a single time; around a fifth belongs to the top ten. What was sequenced was blood. The receptors come from a woman younger than 45 with Graves' ophthalmopathy.

This clonotype was found many times. The DNA for the CDR3 is TGTGCCAGCAGCCAAGATCCAGGGAGGGTCAACTATGGCTACACCTTC. This encodes CASSQDPGRVNYGYTF. The V gene is TRBV3-1, the J gene TRBJ1-2, with a tentative D call TRBD1 (5 bases). This CDR3 has 16 residues. Germline CDR1 is LGHDT and CDR2 is YNNKEL (reference sequence). Trimming took off 0 bases at V and 2 bases at J, with 13 bases between the two ends.

This clonotype showed up many times. This chain links TRBV28 with TRBJ2-5, with D possibly called TRBD1 or TRBD2 (5 bases each). CDR3 length equals 14 residues. Trimming pared 10 bases from V and 1 base from J, leaving 16 bases between. Germline CDR1 reads MDHEN; CDR2 reads SYDVKM. CDR3 bases: TGTGCCATCGCAGGGAGACGGGGCCAAGAGACCCAGTACTTC. This sequence encodes CAIAGRRGQETQYF.

This sequence joins TRBV5-1 and TRBJ2-5; D is possibly TRBD1 (5 bases). This CDR3 is built from 15 residues. The germline CDR1 and CDR2 sequences are SGHRS and YFSETQ. The ends were cut back, 3 bases at V and 2 bases at J, with 14 bases in the middle. The CDR3 loop reads CASSSVRQRQETQYF. CDR3 DNA sequence: TGCGCCAGCAGCTCAGTACGACAGAGACAAGAGACCCAGTACTTC. Together with reference TRBV5-1 and TRBJ2-5, the CDR3 gives the full variable domain: KAGVTQTPRYLIKTRGQQVTLSCSPISGHRSVSWYQQTPGQGLQFLFEYFSETQRNKGNFPGRFSGRQFSNSRSEMNVSTLELGDSALYLCASSSVRQRQETQYFGPGTRLLVL.

This clonotype was observed many times. The rearrangement links TRBV12-3 or TRBV12-4 to TRBJ2-7; D possibly uses TRBD1 or TRBD2 (5 bases each). The ends were cut back, 3 bases at V and 6 bases at J, with 15 bases in the middle. The CDR3 totals 14 residues. The CDR3 DNA sequence: TGTGCCAGCAGTTTCCGGGACGAGCTAGGCGAGCAGTACTTC. It yields the protein CASSFRDELGEQYF.

This clonotype was seen ten or more times. This sequence joins TRBV12-3 or TRBV12-4 and TRBJ1-5; the D is unclear. The CDR3 is 13 residues long. V was trimmed by 5 bases and J by 7 bases, leaving 12 bases between them. This CDR3 reads CASSPGALQPQHF. Written as DNA, the CDR3 is TGTGCCAGCAGTCCGGGAGCCTTGCAGCCCCAGCATTTT.

This clonotype was seen at least ten times. The genes are TRBV28 and TRBJ1-2, with no clear D. The germline V and J ends were trimmed by 2 bases and 7 bases, with 14 bases remaining between them. The CDR3 is 14 residues long. The germline V gene encodes CDR1 MDHEN and CDR2 SYDVKM. The CDR3, as DNA: TGTGCCAGCAGTTTAATCGCAGGAGGCTTTGGCTACACCTTC. It is translated as CASSLIAGGFGYTF.

The chain couples TRBV5-1 to TRBJ2-7; no reliable D call. Germline CDR1 reads SGHRS; CDR2 reads YFSETQ. Deletions cut 0 bases from V and 3 bases from J, with 7 bases between. This CDR3 region has 13 residues. Written as DNA, the CDR3 is TGCGCCAGCAGCTTGGCACCAAACTACGAGCAGTACTTC. Translated: CASSLAPNYEQYF.

This clonotype was seen many times. The rearrangement uses TRBV15 and TRBJ2-3, with D possibly TRBD2 on 6 matching bases. The V end was cut by 1 base, the J end by 0 bases, with 14 bases between. The CDR3 covers 17 residues. Per the germline V gene, CDR1 is LNHNV and CDR2 is YYDKDF (reference sequence). The CDR3 protein is CATSRGNRRGSTDTQYF. In nucleotides, the CDR3 is TGTGCCACCAGCAGAGGGAATCGGAGGGGAAGCACAGATACGCAGTATTTT.

This chain uses TRBV20-1 with TRBJ1-2, with 8 bases fitting TRBD1. Germline V CDR1 and CDR2: DFQATT, SNEGSKA (reference sequence). Germline trimming cut 4 bases from V and 0 bases from J; bases unmatched to any gene: 7. The CDR3 has 15 amino acids. As DNA, the CDR3 is TGCAGTGCTAACTCCCCGGACAGGGCTAACTATGGCTACACCTTC. Amino acid sequence: CSANSPDRANYGYTF.

Ten or more counts support this clonotype. The V and J genes are TRBV6-5 and TRBJ1-6, with D unclear. V was cut by 2 bases and J by 5 bases, with 10 bases left in between. Germline V CDR1 and CDR2: MNHEY, SVGAGI. The CDR3 covers 15 residues. The CDR3 nucleotides read TGTGCCAGCAGTTACAGGGCGCGCGATAATTCACCCCTCCACTTT. Protein sequence: CASSYRARDNSPLHF.

In its sample, this clonotype was seen many times. J is TRBJ1-1 and V is TRBV7-9; D gene unclear. CDR3 length equals 14 residues. Trimming pared 5 bases from V and 4 bases from J, leaving 14 bases between. Per germline, CDR1 SEHNR and CDR2 FQNEAQ (reference sequence). The CDR3 region has the DNA TGTGCCAGCAGCCCTGTAGGAGGGAGCACTGAAGCTTTCTTT. This sequence encodes CASSPVGGSTEAFF. The full variable domain, its missing parts supplied by reference TRBV7-9 and TRBJ1-1, is DTGVSQNPRHKITKRGQNVTFRCDPISEHNRLYWYRQTLGQGPEFLTYFQNEAQLEKSRLLSDRFSAERPKGSFSTLEIQRTEQGDSAMYLCASSPVGGSTEAFFGQGTRLTVV.

This clonotype was observed many times. This chain connects TRBV5-1 to TRBJ2-2, with 10 positions matching TRBD2. The CDR3 is 16 residues long. With 4 bases clipped from V and 4 bases from J, the junction kept 7 bases outside the gene matches. The V gene's germline CDR1 is SGHRS and CDR2 YFSETQ. CDR3 nucleotide sequence: TGCGCCAGCAGCCGCAGCGGGGGGGCCAGCACCGGGGAGCTGTTTTTT. Protein: CASSRSGGASTGELFF.

Many counts were recorded for this clonotype. This chain links TRBV13 with TRBJ1-2; D is unresolved. V was shortened by 7 bases and J by 4 bases, with 10 bases between the two germline ends. The CDR3 contains 12 residues. The V gene's germline CDR1 is PRHDT and CDR2 FYEKMQ (reference sequence). The CDR3 spells CASIEGSYGYTF. CDR3 DNA sequence: TGTGCCAGCATCGAGGGTTCCTATGGCTACACCTTC.

V and J are TRBV6-1 and TRBJ2-3; 7 bases map to TRBD2. Germline-derived CDR1 and CDR2 are MNHNS and SASEGT. The CDR3 has 16 amino acids. Trimming took 5 bases from V and 7 from J; bases not matched to a gene: 15. In DNA form, the CDR3 reads TGTGCCAGCAGTAGGAAAAGCGGGGAGAGCAGGCATACGCAGTATTTT. It is translated as CASSRKSGESRHTQYF.

This clonotype was recorded at least ten times. V gene TRBV5-1 combines with J gene TRBJ2-7; D not certain. This CDR3 region has 15 residues. CDR1 and CDR2 (germline): SGHRS, YFSETQ. Trimming removed 1 base from V and 0 bases from J, with 11 bases in between. This chain's CDR3 is CASSLNPSASYEQYF. Written as DNA, the CDR3 is TGCGCCAGCAGCTTGAACCCGTCCGCCTCCTACGAGCAGTACTTC.

V usage is TRBV10-2 and J usage is TRBJ2-3; D remains ambiguous. Germline V CDR1 and CDR2: WSHSY, SAAADI. Trimming stripped 6 bases from V and 4 bases from J, with 11 bases between. This CDR3 has 13 residues. CDR3 sequence: CASSLHGADTQYF. The CDR3 bases are TGCGCCAGCAGCCTACATGGGGCAGATACGCAGTATTTT.

In its sample, this clonotype was seen a few times. CDR3 loop: CSAREKGFNSPLHF. CDR3 DNA sequence: TGCAGTGCTAGAGAAAAAGGATTTAATTCACCCCTCCACTTT. The chain carries TRBV20-1 and TRBJ1-6, with D hard to call. V was shortened by 0 bases and J by 6 bases, with 9 bases between the two germline ends. The CDR3 contains 14 residues. CDR1 and CDR2 from the germline V gene are DFQATT and SNEGSKA (reference sequence).

This clonotype was seen at least ten times. The CDR3 DNA reads TGCAGTGCCCCACTCGGGACATCTTTGAACACTGAAGCTTTCTTT. This translates into CSAPLGTSLNTEAFF. The J gene is TRBJ1-1, the V gene TRBV20-1; the D gene is possibly TRBD1 (6 bases). V lost 6 bases and J 0 bases, leaving 17 bases between the germline ends. Germline V CDR1 and CDR2: DFQATT, SNEGSKA (reference sequence). The CDR3 runs to 15 residues.

This clonotype was found many times. V is TRBV9 and J is TRBJ2-7, with D tentatively TRBD1 (6 bases). This CDR3 is built from 15 residues. Trimming removed 0 bases at V and 2 bases at J, with 12 bases between. Germline loops: CDR1 SGDLS, CDR2 YYNGEE. CDR3 coding DNA: TGTGCCAGCAGCGTAGGACAGGTGCCGACCTACGAGCAGTACTTC. Protein product: CASSVGQVPTYEQYF.

The rearrangement joins TRBV11-1 to TRBJ2-7, with D tentatively TRBD1 (5 bases). The CDR3 covers 15 residues. CDR1 is SGHAT, CDR2 FQDESV, per germline (reference sequence). With 7 bases removed from V and 1 base from J, the gap between germline ends came to 17 bases. CDR3 protein: CASTLGPVPSYEQYF. The CDR3 DNA follows: TGTGCCAGCACTTTGGGGCCGGTCCCTTCCTACGAGCAGTACTTC.

V and J are TRBV7-9 and TRBJ1-3; D is undetermined. The germline V gene encodes CDR1 SEHNR and CDR2 FQNEAQ (reference sequence). The CDR3 runs to 15 residues. Between the trimmed V and J ends, which lost 5 bases and 1 base, there was a span of 12 bases. The CDR3 DNA reads as TGTGCCAGCAGCCGGCAGGACGCATCTGGAAACACCATATATTTT. Translation: CASSRQDASGNTIYF.

This clonotype was seen a handful of times. The gene calls are TRBV7-6 and TRBJ2-2; maybe TRBD2 (6 bases). CDR1 SGHVS and CDR2 FNYEAQ come from the germline V gene. Trimming shortened V by 3 bases and J by 1 base, and 18 bases separated the two germline ends. This CDR3 contains 18 residues. The DNA of the CDR3 is TGTGCCAGCAGCTTTCCCCTGGGCCTAGCGAGGAACACCGGGGAGCTGTTTTTT. Its protein is CASSFPLGLARNTGELFF.

Ten or more counts support this clonotype. The chain is built from TRBV9 and TRBJ2-5; TRBD2 might be the D (6 bases). The CDR3 totals 14 residues. Germline CDR1 and CDR2: SGDLS and YYNGEE. The V and J ends lost 3 bases and 5 bases respectively, with 14 bases between them. CDR3 sequence (DNA): TGTGCCAGCAGCGGCGGGACCCTGATGGAGACCCAGTACTTC. Translating gives CASSGGTLMETQYF. The full variable domain, its missing parts supplied by reference TRBV9 and TRBJ2-5, is DSGVTQTPKHLITATGQRVTLRCSPRSGDLSVYWYQQSLDQGLQFLIQYYNGEERAKGNILERFSAQQFPDLHSELNLSSLELGDSALYFCASSGGTLMETQYFGPGTRLLVL.

This clonotype was picked up many times. The chain carries TRBV28 and TRBJ1-1; D not certain. The CDR3 contains 13 residues. Germline values: CDR1 MDHEN, CDR2 SYDVKM. The V end was cut by 9 bases, the J end by 1 base, with 12 bases between. CDR3 protein: CASSGSPNTEAFF. The CDR3 coding sequence is TGTGCCAGTTCAGGCTCCCCGAACACTGAAGCTTTCTTT.

The sample holds a few counts of this clonotype. The V and J genes are TRBV13 and TRBJ2-1; TRBD2 aligns across 13 bases. From germline, CDR1 is PRHDT and CDR2 FYEKMQ (reference sequence). This CDR3 is 17 amino acids long. The V gene end was trimmed by 1 base and the J gene end by 2 bases; junction bases not matched to a gene: 2. The CDR3 nucleotides read TGTGCCAGCAGCTTAGTACTAGCGGGGGGGGCCTACAATGAGCAGTTCTTC. It codes for CASSLVLAGGAYNEQFF.

The genes are TRBV7-3 and TRBJ2-2, with D possibly matching TRBD2 (6 bases). Looked up from germline, CDR1 is SGHTA and CDR2 is FQGTGA. With 4 bases removed from V and 3 bases from J, the gap between germline ends came to 21 bases. The CDR3 is 18 amino acids. CDR3 residues: CASSSGVRAGRYTGELFF. Written as DNA, the CDR3 is TGTGCCAGCAGCTCGGGCGTGAGGGCGGGGAGATACACCGGGGAGCTGTTTTTT.

This clonotype was seen many times. V gene TRBV24-1 combines with J gene TRBJ2-1, with 12 positions matching TRBD2. The CDR3 length is 17 residues. Germline CDR1 KGHDR, CDR2 SFDVKD. V trimming: 4 bases; J trimming: 7 bases; junction bases outside the gene matches: 10. The CDR3 DNA sequence: TGTGCCACCAGTGACCCCCGGACTAGCGGGGACCTTAATGAGCAGTTCTTC. This gives the protein CATSDPRTSGDLNEQFF.

In this sample, this clonotype turned up many times. The chain recombines TRBV13 with TRBJ2-2; 13 bases align to TRBD2. The CDR3 has 18 residues. CDR1 PRHDT and CDR2 FYEKMQ come from the germline V gene (reference sequence). V lost 2 bases and J lost 3; bases outside the gene matches: 6. The CDR3: CASSLPGLAGEDTGELFF. CDR3 sequence (DNA): TGTGCCAGCAGCTTACCTGGACTAGCGGGGGAGGACACCGGGGAGCTGTTTTTT.

This clonotype was seen at least ten times. The genes are TRBV2 and TRBJ1-3; D is uncertain. This CDR3 has 16 amino acids. Germline V gene sequence: CDR1 SNHLY, CDR2 FYNNEI. The V gene lost 8 bases and the J gene lost 1 base, with 18 bases spanning the gap. The CDR3 DNA reads as TGTGCCAGCTCCGAGGCCCACGGCCTGTCTGGAAACACCATATATTTT. Translated: CASSEAHGLSGNTIYF. Together with reference TRBV2 and TRBJ1-3, the CDR3 gives the full variable domain: EPEVTQTPSHQVTQMGQEVILRCVPISNHLYFYWYRQILGQKVEFLVSFYNNEISEKSEIFDDQFSVERPDGSNFTLKIRSTKLEDSAMYFCASSEAHGLSGNTIYFGEGSWLTVV.